This T cell receptor beta chain was sequenced in a study of CD8+ T cells in alopecia areata. RNA, once extracted, was reverse transcribed into cDNA for use as the sequencing template. The assay was immunoSEQ multiplex PCR, and TCRdb's table has in-frame clones only and misses some. The repertoire consists of around 30,000 clones, with approximately 80% occurring once and the leading ten covering about 20%. From germline, CDR1 is SGHTA and CDR2 FQGTGA. This CDR3 spans 14 amino acids. Trimming removed 5 bases at V and 1 base at J, with 11 bases between. The specimen sequenced was NKG2D-low CD8+ T cells sorted from blood. The chain links TRBV7-3 to TRBJ2-5; the D gene is possibly TRBD1 (5 bases). This clonotype was obtained from a human donor with alopecia areata. The chain's CDR3 is CASSNEGAQETQYF. CDR3 in DNA: TGTGCCAGCAGCAACGAAGGGGCCCAAGAGACCCAGTACTTC.